This TCR beta chain was sequenced in a study of T cells in Graves' hyperthyroidism and ophthalmopathy. Amplified TCR beta CDR3 regions derived from RNA transcripts. In the first-round RT-PCR of the TCR CDR3, the HTBI primer set was used. TCRdb recomputed calls from the multiplex PCR reads with MiXCR, one row per CDR3 protein. The sample carries 45,000 to 75,000 distinct CDR3 sequences, around half recorded once. Germline-derived CDR1 and CDR2 are MDHEN and SYDVKM. The CDR3 loop spans 13 amino acids. The V end lost 5 bases, the J end lost 4 bases, and 12 bases lay between the germline ends. This clonotype was observed many times.

The V gene is TRBV28, the J gene TRBJ2-7, with a tentative D call TRBD2 (6 bases). This TCR was sampled from a woman aged 25-40 years with Graves' ophthalmopathy. Sequenced material: blood. CDR3 amino acids: CASSRTNRYEQYF. The CDR3 DNA sequence: TGTGCCAGCAGTCGGACTAACAGGTACGAGCAGTACTTC.